This TCR beta chain is drawn from a study of T cells in localized non-small cell lung cancer. TCRdb's copy holds only in-frame clones and misses some; the assay was immunoSEQ multiplex PCR. The repertoire includes under 40,000 clones, 87% of them detected once, and 15% to 20% sits in the top ten. J was trimmed by 3 bases and V by 0 bases; bases with no gene match: 11. This CDR3 is 19 amino acids long. The germline V gene has CDR1 SGHTS and CDR2 YDEGEE. This clone was seen a single time. The antigen is undetermined. Study observations and caveats: The study found T cell clonality highest in uninvolved adjacent lung, above tumor. When the top 100 tumor clones were examined, a median around 61 of them also appeared in the adjacent lung, which was paired and uninvolved.

The chain recombines TRBV5-8 with TRBJ1-5; 11 bases map to TRBD1. This TCR was recovered from a man aged 35-75 years with stage III lung adenocarcinoma. Source: peripheral blood mononuclear cells, taken before any cancer treatment. CDR3 DNA sequence: TGTGCCAGCAGCTTGGCTTCGATGGGACAGGGGGTCGTCAATCAGCCCCAGCATTTT. As protein: CASSLASMGQGVVNQPQHF.